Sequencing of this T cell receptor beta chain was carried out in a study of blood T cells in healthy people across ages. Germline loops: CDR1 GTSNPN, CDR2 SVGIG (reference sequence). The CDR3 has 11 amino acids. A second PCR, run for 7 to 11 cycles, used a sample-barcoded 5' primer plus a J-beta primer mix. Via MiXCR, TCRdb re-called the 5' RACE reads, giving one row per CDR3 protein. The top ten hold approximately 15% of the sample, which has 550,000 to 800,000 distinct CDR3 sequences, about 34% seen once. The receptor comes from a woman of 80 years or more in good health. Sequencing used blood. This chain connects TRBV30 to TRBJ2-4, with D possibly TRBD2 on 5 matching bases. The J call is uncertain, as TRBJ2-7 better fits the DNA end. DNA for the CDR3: TGTGCCTGGGCTAGCATCTACGAGCAGTACTTC. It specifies CAWASIYEQYF.